The following is a T cell receptor beta chain sequence with its context. J was trimmed by 5 bases and V by 3 bases; bases with no gene match: 11. Per the germline V gene, CDR1 is KGHDR and CDR2 is SFDVKD. CDR3 size: 17 residues. The table came from immunoSEQ multiplex PCR; TCRdb's copy has only in-frame clones and leaves some out. Of about 260,000 clones listed, about 80% were seen once; the top ten hold approximately 9%. These data originate in a study of blood T cell repertoires in COVID-19. At the level of the study: Whether acute or convalescent, the COVID-19 samples came from the United States, Italy and Spain. T cells, B-cell-depleted T cells, or PBMCs provided the cDNA or gDNA that served as material.

The clonotype comes from a woman in her forties or fifties who had recovered from COVID-19. What was sequenced was peripheral blood. The rearrangement uses TRBV24-1 and TRBJ2-3; 9 bases fit TRBD2. In DNA form, the CDR3 reads TGTGCCACCAGTGATCTGGGGATAGCGGGGGCAGAAGATACGCAGTATTTT. It encodes CATSDLGIAGAEDTQYF.